These 24 T cell receptor beta chains were all obtained from the same sample, sequenced in a study of cytomegalovirus exposure and HLA in healthy donors. Primers included in the PCR were 60 Vbeta and 13 Jbeta primers. Sequencing was performed with immunoSEQ multiplex PCR; in TCRdb, only in-frame clones are kept and a portion is missing. Of 100,000 to 150,000 clones listed, 65% to 80% are singletons. The sequenced sample consisted of PBMCs. The receptors here all came from a young woman in good health and CMV-seronegative.

J is TRBJ2-7 and V is TRBV5-4, with 9 bases fitting TRBD1. CDR1 and CDR2 (germline): SGHNT, YYREEE (reference sequence). Trimming cost V 0 bases and J 0 bases; bases outside gene matches: 10. The length of the CDR3 is 18 residues. The CDR3 spells CASSLARGGTGPSYEQYF. For the CDR3, the DNA is TGTGCCAGCAGCTTGGCCCGAGGCGGGACAGGGCCCTCCTACGAGCAGTACTTC.

V and J are TRBV6-5 and TRBJ2-5; 9 bases map to TRBD1. CDR3 length: 14 residues. With 5 bases clipped from V and 4 bases from J, the junction kept 5 bases outside the gene matches. CDR1 and CDR2 from the germline V gene are MNHEY and SVGAGI. This chain's CDR3 is CASSIGTGLETQYF. The CDR3 nucleotides read TGTGCCAGCAGTATAGGGACAGGGTTAGAGACCCAGTACTTC.

This chain joins TRBV28 and TRBJ1-3, with 9 bases identical to TRBD1. Germline CDR1 MDHEN, CDR2 SYDVKM. This CDR3 contains 16 residues. V trimming: 4 bases; J trimming: 2 bases; junction bases outside the gene matches: 6. The CDR3 DNA reads as TGTGCCAGCAGTTCGGGAGGGACAGGGCCTGGAAACACCATATATTTT. Amino acid sequence: CASSSGGTGPGNTIYF. Looking up the rest from reference TRBV28 and TRBJ1-3 gives the full variable domain: DVKVTQSSRYLVKRTGEKVFLECVQDMDHENMFWYRQDPGLGLRLIYFSYDVKMKEKGDIPEGYSVSREKKERFSLILESASTNQTSMYLCASSSGGTGPGNTIYFGEGSWLTVV.

The chain links TRBV4-1 to TRBJ2-7; 10 nucleotides match TRBD1. V lost 1 base, J lost 6 bases, and 6 bases stayed unmatched. The germline V gene encodes CDR1 MGHRA and CDR2 YSYEKL. The CDR3 covers 15 residues. DNA of the CDR3: TGCGCCAGCAGCCAAGTACCGGGACAGGGGTTCGAGCAGTACTTC. This gives the protein CASSQVPGQGFEQYF.

This chain joins TRBV7-9 and TRBJ1-1; a weak D match, TRBD1 (6 bases). V lost 7 bases and J 1 base, leaving 13 bases between the germline ends. CDR3 length: 14 residues. Germline assignment: CDR1 SEHNR and CDR2 FQNEAQ (reference sequence). The CDR3 coding sequence is TGTGCCAGCATGGAACAGGGATCGAACACTGAAGCTTTCTTT. It is translated as CASMEQGSNTEAFF.

CDR3 nucleotides: TGTGCCAGCAGCGGGACTAGCGAAAATGAGCAGTTCTTC. Translating gives CASSGTSENEQFF. The chain carries TRBV2 and TRBJ2-1, with TRBD2 matching over 10 bases. CDR1 and CDR2 from the germline V gene are SNHLY and FYNNEI. The J segment lost 7 bases and the V segment lost 6 bases, leaving 3 bases of the junction unmatched. This CDR3 comprises 13 residues.

The genes are TRBV9 and TRBJ2-7; 7 bases are shared with TRBD1. V was pared by 4 bases and J by 3 bases, with 13 bases of the junction left unmatched. This CDR3 spans 16 amino acids. The germline CDR1 and CDR2 sequences are SGDLS and YYNGEE. The CDR3 DNA is TGTGCCAGCAGCACCCGAGAGGGGGCGAGTAGCTACGAGCAGTACTTC. Translated: CASSTREGASSYEQYF.

This rearrangement joins TRBV10-3 to TRBJ2-3; 9 bases fit TRBD2. The V and J ends lost 10 bases and 0 bases, in that order; junction bases with no gene match: 8. The CDR3 consists of 15 residues. Per germline, CDR1 ENHRY and CDR2 SYGVKD. CDR3 amino acids: CANSLAGTSTDTQYF. The CDR3 DNA reads as TGTGCCAACAGCCTAGCGGGAACTAGCACAGATACGCAGTATTTT.

The chain links TRBV7-9 to TRBJ2-1, with TRBD2 matching 11 bases. Per the germline V gene, CDR1 is SEHNR and CDR2 is FQNEAQ (reference sequence). With V trimmed by 6 bases and J by 5 bases, 9 bases remained unmatched. The CDR3 spans 16 residues. The CDR3 is CASRQSGLAADNEQFF. The DNA for the CDR3 is TGTGCCAGCAGACAATCGGGACTAGCGGCTGACAATGAGCAGTTCTTC.

CDR3 nucleotide sequence: TGCGCCAGCAGCCCCACGGCGGGAGGCTACACCTTC. Encoded protein: CASSPTAGGYTF. The chain links TRBV4-1 to TRBJ1-2; no definite D call. This CDR3 has 12 amino acids. Germline loops: CDR1 MGHRA, CDR2 YSYEKL. Trimming pared 4 bases from V and 8 bases from J, leaving 11 bases between.

The chain has TRBV5-4 and TRBJ1-1; D gene uncertain. Germline assignment: CDR1 SGHNT and CDR2 YYREEE (reference sequence). CDR3 length: 14 amino acids. V lost 0 bases and J 5 bases, leaving 11 bases between the germline ends. As DNA, the CDR3 is TGTGCCAGCAGCTTGGGGGCAGGATGGACTGAAGCTTTCTTT. Its protein is CASSLGAGWTEAFF.

This clone has a handful of counts. The chain combines TRBV6-5 with TRBJ2-5; weak D call: TRBD1 (6 bases). Germline V CDR1 and CDR2: MNHEY, SVGAGI. The CDR3 has 14 amino acids. V lost 4 bases, J lost 2 bases, and 11 bases lay in between. The CDR3 protein is CASSFQGQQETQYF. The CDR3 bases are TGTGCCAGCAGTTTCCAAGGACAGCAAGAGACCCAGTACTTC.

The CDR3 nucleotides read TGTGCCAGCAGCACATCTAACTATGGCTACACCTTC. This encodes CASSTSNYGYTF. The V and J genes are TRBV5-4 and TRBJ1-2; no firm D call. The CDR3 runs to 12 residues. The V gene's germline CDR1 is SGHNT and CDR2 YYREEE (reference sequence). V shed 4 bases and J shed 0 bases, with 4 bases lying between them.

The V gene is TRBV6-5, the J gene TRBJ1-3, with D possibly being TRBD1 (5 bases). From germline, CDR1 is MNHEY and CDR2 SVGAGI. V was clipped by 9 bases and J by 3 bases, with 18 bases between them. This CDR3 is 15 amino acids long. This CDR3 is CASWGEGPVGNTIYF. In DNA form, the CDR3 reads TGTGCCAGTTGGGGGGAGGGCCCTGTTGGAAACACCATATATTTT.

The CDR3 loop reads CASSPGLAGITGEQFF. CDR3 nucleotides: TGCGCCAGCAGCCCAGGACTAGCGGGTATAACGGGGGAGCAGTTCTTC. The chain joins TRBV5-1 to TRBJ2-1; 11 nucleotides line up with TRBD2. The CDR3 has 16 amino acids. Germline trimming cut 4 bases from V and 10 bases from J; bases unmatched to any gene: 13. CDR1 is SGHRS and CDR2 is YFSETQ in the germline V gene.

This clone was detected only a few times. The chain employs TRBV6-1 and TRBJ1-2; D remains unclear. The V end lost 4 bases, the J end lost 2 bases, and 8 bases lay between the germline ends. The CDR3 sequence is 13 residues long. Germline V lookup: CDR1 MNHNS, CDR2 SASEGT. CDR3 sequence (DNA): TGTGCCAGCAGTGTCGAACGGAACTATGGCTACACCTTC. Its protein product is CASSVERNYGYTF.

This rearrangement joins TRBV30 to TRBJ2-2; 16 bases line up with TRBD2. Losses at the gene ends were 1 base for V and 3 bases for J; bases not matched to a gene: 5. Germline V gene data show CDR1 as GTSNPN and CDR2 as SVGIG (reference sequence). The CDR3 contains 18 residues. CDR3 sequence: CAWSGGLAGGPDTGELFF. The CDR3, as DNA: TGTGCCTGGAGTGGGGGACTAGCGGGAGGGCCGGACACCGGGGAGCTGTTTTTT.

The V and J genes are TRBV7-2 and TRBJ2-1, with TRBD1 identical over 7 bases. Germline V CDR1 and CDR2: SGHTA, FQGNSA. This CDR3 spans 13 amino acids. Trimming removed 5 bases from V and 9 bases from J; junction bases left unmatched: 7. In DNA, the CDR3 is TGTGCCAGCAGCCCGGGACAGTACTCTGAGCAGTTCTTC. Translated: CASSPGQYSEQFF.

This rearrangement joins TRBV5-1 to TRBJ2-1, with 7 bases that match TRBD2. The CDR3 runs 15 residues. With 1 base clipped from V and 3 bases from J, the junction kept 4 bases outside the gene matches. Germline V CDR1 and CDR2: SGHRS, YFSETQ. CDR3 sequence: CASSLLSGVYNEQFF. DNA of the CDR3: TGCGCCAGCAGCTTGTTAAGCGGGGTCTACAATGAGCAGTTCTTC.

The chain uses TRBV2 and TRBJ2-7; 9 bases map to TRBD2. This CDR3 spans 14 amino acids. Germline V gene sequence: CDR1 SNHLY, CDR2 FYNNEI. V lost 6 bases and J lost 6; bases outside the gene matches: 9. CDR3 DNA: TGTGCCAGCAGCGTTAGCGGGAGTAGGGCCGAGCAGTACTTC. Its protein product is CASSVSGSRAEQYF.

J is TRBJ1-4 and V is TRBV7-4; a possible D gene is TRBD1 (6 bases). The V end lost 5 bases, the J end lost 8 bases, and 18 bases lay between the germline ends. This CDR3 region has 15 residues. The germline V gene encodes CDR1 SGHVT and CDR2 SQSDAQ. The CDR3 DNA reads as TGTGCCAGCAGCCCTCACCGGGACAAACGGGAAAAACTGTTTTTT. Its translation: CASSPHRDKREKLFF.

This clone is a singleton in its sample. This rearrangement joins TRBV19 to TRBJ2-2, with a possible D match to TRBD2 (6 bases). V lost 6 bases, J lost 2 bases, and 13 bases lay in between. This CDR3 is 15 amino acids long. Per germline, CDR1 LNHDA and CDR2 SQIVND (reference sequence). The CDR3 protein is CASRGLLANTGELFF. The CDR3 DNA reads TGTGCCAGTAGGGGACTCCTGGCAAACACCGGGGAGCTGTTTTTT.

This sequence joins TRBV7-2 and TRBJ2-7; D not resolved. This CDR3 is built from 13 residues. V gave up 1 base and J gave up 0 bases, with 4 bases separating them. Germline V gene data show CDR1 as SGHTA and CDR2 as FQGNSA. CDR3 nucleotide sequence: TGTGCCAGCAGCTTAGGAGTCTCCTACGAGCAGTACTTC. This sequence encodes CASSLGVSYEQYF.

In its sample, this clone was seen once. This rearrangement joins TRBV2 to TRBJ1-1; D not certain. The V gene's germline CDR1 is SNHLY and CDR2 FYNNEI. Trimming pared 8 bases from V and 4 bases from J, leaving 11 bases between. The CDR3 consists of 12 residues. CDR3 in amino acids: CASGGSGTEAFF. The CDR3 DNA follows: TGTGCCAGCGGAGGGTCGGGCACTGAAGCTTTCTTT. The variable domain in full, with the rest retrieved from reference TRBV2 and TRBJ1-1, is EPEVTQTPSHQVTQMGQEVILRCVPISNHLYFYWYRQILGQKVEFLVSFYNNEISEKSEIFDDQFSVERPDGSNFTLKIRSTKLEDSAMYFCASGGSGTEAFFGQGTRLTVV.